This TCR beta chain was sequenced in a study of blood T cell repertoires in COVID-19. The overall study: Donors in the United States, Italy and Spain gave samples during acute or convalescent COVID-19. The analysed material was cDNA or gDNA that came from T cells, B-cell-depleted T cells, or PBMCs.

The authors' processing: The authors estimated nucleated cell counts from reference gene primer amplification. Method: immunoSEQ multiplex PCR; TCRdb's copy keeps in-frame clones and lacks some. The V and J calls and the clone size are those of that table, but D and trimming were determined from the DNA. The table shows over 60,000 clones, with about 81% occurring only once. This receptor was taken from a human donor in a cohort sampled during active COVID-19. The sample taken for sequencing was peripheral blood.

CDR3 region: CASSPGGARKLHEQYF. The DNA of the CDR3 is TGTGCCAGCAGCCCTGGGGGGGCCCGAAAGCTGCACGAGCAGTACTTC. The chain joins TRBV5-4 to TRBJ2-7; D may be TRBD2 (7 bases). Trimming shortened V by 4 bases and J by 5 bases, and 22 bases separated the two germline ends. The CDR3 has 16 residues. Germline V lookup: CDR1 SGHNT, CDR2 YYREEE (reference sequence).